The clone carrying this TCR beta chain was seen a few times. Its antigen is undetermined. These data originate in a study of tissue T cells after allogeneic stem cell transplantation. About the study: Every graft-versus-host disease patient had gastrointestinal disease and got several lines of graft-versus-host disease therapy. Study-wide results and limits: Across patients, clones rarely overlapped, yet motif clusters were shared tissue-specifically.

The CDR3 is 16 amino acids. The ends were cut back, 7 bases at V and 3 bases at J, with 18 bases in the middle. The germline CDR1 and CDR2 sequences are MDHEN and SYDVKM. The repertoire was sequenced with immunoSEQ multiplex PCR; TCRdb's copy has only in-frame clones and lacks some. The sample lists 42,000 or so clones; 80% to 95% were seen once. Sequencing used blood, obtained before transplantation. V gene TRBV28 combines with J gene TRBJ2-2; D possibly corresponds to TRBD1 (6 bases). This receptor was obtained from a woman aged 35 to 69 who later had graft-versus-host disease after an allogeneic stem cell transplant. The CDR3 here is CASTRGPVAYTGELFF. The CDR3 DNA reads TGTGCCAGCACCAGGGGACCCGTGGCGTACACCGGGGAGCTGTTTTTT.